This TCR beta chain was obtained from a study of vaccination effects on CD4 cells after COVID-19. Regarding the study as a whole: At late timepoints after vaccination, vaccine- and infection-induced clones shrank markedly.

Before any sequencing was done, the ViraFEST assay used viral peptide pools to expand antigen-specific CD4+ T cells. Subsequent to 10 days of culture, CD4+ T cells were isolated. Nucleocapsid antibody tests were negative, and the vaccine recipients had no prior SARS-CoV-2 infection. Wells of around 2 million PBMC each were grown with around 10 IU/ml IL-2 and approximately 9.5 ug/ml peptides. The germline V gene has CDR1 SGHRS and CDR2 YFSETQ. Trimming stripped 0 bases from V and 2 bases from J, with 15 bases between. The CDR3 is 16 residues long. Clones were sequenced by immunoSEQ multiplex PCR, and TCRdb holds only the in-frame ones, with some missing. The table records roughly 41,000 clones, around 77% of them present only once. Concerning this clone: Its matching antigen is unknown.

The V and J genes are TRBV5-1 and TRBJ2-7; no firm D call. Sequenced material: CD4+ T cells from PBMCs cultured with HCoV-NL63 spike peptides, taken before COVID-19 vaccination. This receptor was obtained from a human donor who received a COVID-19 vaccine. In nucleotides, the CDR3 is TGCGCCAGCAGCTTGGCCTGCGTAAGAGAGACCTACGAGCAGTACGTC. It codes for CASSLACVRETYEQYV.